This is a list of T cell receptor beta chains from one sample in a study of cytomegalovirus exposure and HLA in healthy donors. The protocol was immunoSEQ multiplex PCR, while the TCRdb copy is restricted to in-frame clones and leaves out a portion. This sample has about 140,000 clones, with 78% found just once. The sample was PBMCs. All receptors derive from a male donor in good health and CMV-seronegative. Both conserved end residues are part of each CDR3. The D gene is left open where the match is weak. Expanded clones get a size class; other rows say once, few or many, or leave the size out.

TRBJ1-1,TRBV7-2,.,.,CASSPTGNTEAFF,TGTGCCAGCAGCCCTACAGGGAACACTGAAGCTTTCTTT
TRBJ1-6,TRBV25-1,.,.,CASSGQGSYNSPLHF,TGTGCCAGCAGTGGCCAGGGCTCCTATAATTCACCCCTCCACTTT
TRBJ2-7,TRBV7-9,.,TRBD1,CASSLEGQSYEQYF,TGTGCCAGCAGCCTAGAGGGACAGTCCTACGAGCAGTACTTC
TRBJ2-6,TRBV9,.,TRBD1,CASSGGTGGAGGANVLTF,TGTGCCAGCAGCGGGGGGACAGGGGGCGCGGGCGGGGCCAACGTCCTGACTTTC
TRBJ1-2,TRBV9,.,.,CASSRGYGYTF,TGTGCCAGCAGCCGGGGATATGGCTACACCTTC
TRBJ1-2,TRBV6-5,.,.,CASSTPRVNDYGYPF,TGTGCCAGCAGTACCCCCCGCGTAAACGACTATGGCTACCCCTTC
TRBJ1-5,TRBV25-1,.,TRBD1,CASSGHSGQGSNQPQHF,TGTGCCAGCAGTGGACACTCGGGACAGGGGAGCAATCAGCCCCAGCATTTT
TRBJ2-2,TRBV4-2,.,TRBD2,CASSQAGGPNPGELFF,TGTGCCAGCAGCCAGGCGGGGGGGCCGAATCCCGGGGAGCTGTTTTTT
TRBJ2-2,TRBV5-6,few,.,CASSPLGGTGELFF,TGTGCCAGCAGCCCCCTAGGGGGAACCGGGGAGCTGTTTTTT
TRBJ2-5,TRBV6-1,once,TRBD2,CASSETPSGLYQETQYF,TGTGCCAGCAGTGAAACTCCTAGCGGGTTGTACCAAGAGACCCAGTACTTC
TRBJ1-1,TRBV4-3,few,.,CASSQDQYTEAFF,TGCGCCAGCAGCCAAGATCAATACACTGAAGCTTTCTTT
TRBJ1-6,TRBV28,few,TRBD1,CFTGQVASPLHF,TGTTTTACCGGACAGGTGGCTTCACCCCTCCACTTT
TRBJ2-7,TRBV5-1,.,TRBD2,CASSLGGLAGMSYEQYF,TGCGCCAGCAGCTTGGGTGGACTAGCGGGCATGTCCTACGAGCAGTACTTC
TRBJ2-7,TRBV10-3,.,TRBD1,CAISGSDPGQGYEQYF,TGTGCCATCAGTGGATCGGATCCGGGACAGGGCTACGAGCAGTACTTC
TRBJ1-2,TRBV7-2,once,TRBD1,CASSSTGGYGYTF,TGTGCCAGCAGCTCAACAGGGGGGTATGGCTACACCTTC
TRBJ2-7,TRBV5-1,.,TRBD1,CASSPTGTTYEQYF,TGCGCCAGCAGCCCGACAGGGACAACCTACGAGCAGTACTTC